These 4 T cell receptor beta chains were all obtained from the same sample, sequenced in a study of Graves' ophthalmopathy and Graves' hyperthyroidism. Amplification from RNA transcripts yielded the TCR beta CDR3 regions. Amplification began with first-round RT-PCR using HTBI primers, then second-round multiplex PCR was performed. TCRdb called the multiplex PCR reads again in MiXCR, with one record for every CDR3 protein. The table records around 1.1 million distinct CDR3 sequences, about 38% of them present only once. Specimen: peripheral blood or thyroid tissue (not recorded which). These receptors were obtained from an adult man with Graves' hyperthyroidism.

The chain uses TRBV4-1 and TRBJ1-6, with no clear D. The CDR3 is 15 amino acids. Germline V gives CDR1 MGHRA, CDR2 YSYEKL. Trimming removed 3 bases from V and 10 bases from J, with 16 bases in between. For the CDR3, the DNA is TGCGCCAGCAGCCATAAAGAGGGCAGTTCCTCACCCCTCCACTTT. Its protein product is CASSHKEGSSSPLHF.

This clonotype was counted only a few times. The rearrangement links TRBV2 to TRBJ1-5; maybe TRBD1 (6 bases). The germline V and J ends were trimmed by 5 bases and 3 bases, with 17 bases remaining between them. Germline CDR1 and CDR2: SNHLY and FYNNEI. The CDR3 covers 16 residues. The CDR3 sequence is CASSPGEKGFNQPQHF. CDR3 bases: TGTGCCAGCAGTCCAGGGGAGAAGGGGTTCAATCAGCCCCAGCATTTT.

This clonotype has just a few counts. The V call is TRBV4-2, the J call TRBJ1-5; D is unclear. The CDR3 has 15 residues. Trimming shortened V by 3 bases and J by 5 bases, and 14 bases separated the two germline ends. Germline V gene data show CDR1 as LGHNA and CDR2 as YNFKEQ. This CDR3 is CASSQGVGKDQPQHF. The CDR3 DNA sequence: TGTGCCAGCAGCCAGGGTGTGGGGAAGGATCAGCCCCAGCATTTT.

This clonotype was seen ten or more times. This rearrangement joins TRBV24-1 to TRBJ1-4; no clear D gene. Per the germline V gene, CDR1 is KGHDR and CDR2 is SFDVKD. The CDR3 is 15 residues long. Trimming cost V 5 bases and J 5 bases, with 14 bases left between them. CDR3 bases: TGTGCCACCAGTGGGCGAGACGGTGCCAATGAAAAACTGTTTTTT. It codes for CATSGRDGANEKLFF.